The clone carrying this T cell receptor beta chain was detected only a few times. Its antigen is undetermined. TCRdb reprocessed the reads with MiXCR, giving one entry per CDR3 protein. Of some 310,000 distinct CDR3 sequences listed, around 25% were seen once; the top ten hold 10% to 15%. Germline loops: CDR1 MDHEN, CDR2 SYDVKM. V shed 3 bases and J shed 5 bases, with 2 bases lying between them. The CDR3 sequence is 11 residues long. The data are from a study of T cell repertoires in cytomegalovirus infection. Looking at the study overall: Recently identified HLA-C-restricted CMV epitopes were used, and well-studied HLA-B-restricted CMV epitopes were used as well. Both CMV infection and a matching HLA type were indicated by public TCR beta signatures. Points from the study as a whole: The ex vivo response was dominated by HLA-C-restricted CMV-specific TCR beta clonotypes.

The V call is TRBV28, the J call TRBJ1-5; D is unclear. This clonotype originated in a human donor in good health (CMV status not recorded). Some clones in this sample may be carry-over from other donors' samples. Sequences were derived from cultured PBMCs, sampled from culture after CMV antigen stimulation. CDR3 nucleotides: TGTGCCAGCAGTTTGTATCAGCCCCAGCATTTT. This codes for CASSLYQPQHF.